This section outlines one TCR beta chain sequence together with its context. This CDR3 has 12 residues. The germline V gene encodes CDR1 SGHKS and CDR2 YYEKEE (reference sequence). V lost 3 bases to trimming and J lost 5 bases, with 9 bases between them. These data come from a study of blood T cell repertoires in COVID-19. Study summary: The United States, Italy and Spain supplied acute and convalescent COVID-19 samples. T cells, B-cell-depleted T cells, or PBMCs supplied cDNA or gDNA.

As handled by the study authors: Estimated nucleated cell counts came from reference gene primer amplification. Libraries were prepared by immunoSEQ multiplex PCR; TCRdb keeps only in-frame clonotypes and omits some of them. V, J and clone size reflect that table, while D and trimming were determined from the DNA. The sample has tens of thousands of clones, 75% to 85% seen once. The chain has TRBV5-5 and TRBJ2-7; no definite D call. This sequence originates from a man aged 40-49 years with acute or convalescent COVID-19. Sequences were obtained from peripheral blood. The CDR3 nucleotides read TGTGCCAGCAGCTATTACGGAGACGAGCAGTACTTC. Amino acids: CASSYYGDEQYF.